This T cell receptor (beta chain) comes out of a study of T cell repertoires in cytomegalovirus infection. On the study more broadly: It was recently identified HLA-C-restricted and well-studied HLA-B-restricted CMV epitopes that the study used. Shared public TCR beta signatures pointed to both CMV infection and a matching HLA type.

MiXCR, run by TCRdb on the reads, gives a single entry per CDR3 protein. This sample has 700,000 to 900,000 distinct CDR3 sequences; almost 30% occur once, and the top ten carry over 10%. CDR1 is SGHTA and CDR2 is FQGNSA in the germline V gene. The CDR3 spans 17 residues. V was pared by 1 base and J by 2 bases, with 18 bases between. Study results and caveats: It was HLA-C-restricted CMV-specific TCR beta clonotypes that dominated the response ex vivo.

A word on this clonotype: Its antigen remains unidentified.

Sequencing used cultured CD8+ T cells from PBMCs, obtained from culture after CMV antigen stimulation. The chain combines TRBV7-2 with TRBJ2-7; D is unclear. The TCR comes from a human donor in good health (CMV status not recorded). Some clones in this sample may be carry-over from other donors' samples. Written as DNA, the CDR3 is TGTGCCAGCAGCTTAGTCCCCATACGGATCCCAACCTACGAGCAGTACTTC. Its translation is CASSLVPIRIPTYEQYF.